This TCR beta chain appears in the sequencing data of a study of OX40 agonist ivuxolimab in advanced cancers. The wider study: Males comprised about 78% of the group, whose mean age was about 60 years (range roughly 20 to 85). Three individuals attained partial responses, comprising one hepatocellular carcinoma case and two cutaneous melanoma cases.

The length of the CDR3 is 13 residues. Germline V gene sequence: CDR1 SGHVS, CDR2 FNYEAQ. The germline V and J ends were trimmed by 10 bases and 3 bases, with 15 bases remaining between them. The method was immunoSEQ multiplex PCR; TCRdb's version includes in-frame clones alone and lacks a portion of them. Seen here are 20,000 to 30,000 clones, around 85% observed once, and the top ten hold approximately 35%. The input for sequencing was CD4+ or CD8+ T cells sorted from blood, taken in a trial of the OX40 agonist ivuxolimab. The chain is built from TRBV7-6 and TRBJ2-5; D gene ambiguous. The origin of this receptor is an adult with an advanced solid tumor such as melanoma, head and neck, liver or kidney cancer. CDR3 sequence: CAINTGPEETQYF. The CDR3 DNA reads as TGTGCCATCAATACGGGTCCCGAAGAGACCCAGTACTTC.